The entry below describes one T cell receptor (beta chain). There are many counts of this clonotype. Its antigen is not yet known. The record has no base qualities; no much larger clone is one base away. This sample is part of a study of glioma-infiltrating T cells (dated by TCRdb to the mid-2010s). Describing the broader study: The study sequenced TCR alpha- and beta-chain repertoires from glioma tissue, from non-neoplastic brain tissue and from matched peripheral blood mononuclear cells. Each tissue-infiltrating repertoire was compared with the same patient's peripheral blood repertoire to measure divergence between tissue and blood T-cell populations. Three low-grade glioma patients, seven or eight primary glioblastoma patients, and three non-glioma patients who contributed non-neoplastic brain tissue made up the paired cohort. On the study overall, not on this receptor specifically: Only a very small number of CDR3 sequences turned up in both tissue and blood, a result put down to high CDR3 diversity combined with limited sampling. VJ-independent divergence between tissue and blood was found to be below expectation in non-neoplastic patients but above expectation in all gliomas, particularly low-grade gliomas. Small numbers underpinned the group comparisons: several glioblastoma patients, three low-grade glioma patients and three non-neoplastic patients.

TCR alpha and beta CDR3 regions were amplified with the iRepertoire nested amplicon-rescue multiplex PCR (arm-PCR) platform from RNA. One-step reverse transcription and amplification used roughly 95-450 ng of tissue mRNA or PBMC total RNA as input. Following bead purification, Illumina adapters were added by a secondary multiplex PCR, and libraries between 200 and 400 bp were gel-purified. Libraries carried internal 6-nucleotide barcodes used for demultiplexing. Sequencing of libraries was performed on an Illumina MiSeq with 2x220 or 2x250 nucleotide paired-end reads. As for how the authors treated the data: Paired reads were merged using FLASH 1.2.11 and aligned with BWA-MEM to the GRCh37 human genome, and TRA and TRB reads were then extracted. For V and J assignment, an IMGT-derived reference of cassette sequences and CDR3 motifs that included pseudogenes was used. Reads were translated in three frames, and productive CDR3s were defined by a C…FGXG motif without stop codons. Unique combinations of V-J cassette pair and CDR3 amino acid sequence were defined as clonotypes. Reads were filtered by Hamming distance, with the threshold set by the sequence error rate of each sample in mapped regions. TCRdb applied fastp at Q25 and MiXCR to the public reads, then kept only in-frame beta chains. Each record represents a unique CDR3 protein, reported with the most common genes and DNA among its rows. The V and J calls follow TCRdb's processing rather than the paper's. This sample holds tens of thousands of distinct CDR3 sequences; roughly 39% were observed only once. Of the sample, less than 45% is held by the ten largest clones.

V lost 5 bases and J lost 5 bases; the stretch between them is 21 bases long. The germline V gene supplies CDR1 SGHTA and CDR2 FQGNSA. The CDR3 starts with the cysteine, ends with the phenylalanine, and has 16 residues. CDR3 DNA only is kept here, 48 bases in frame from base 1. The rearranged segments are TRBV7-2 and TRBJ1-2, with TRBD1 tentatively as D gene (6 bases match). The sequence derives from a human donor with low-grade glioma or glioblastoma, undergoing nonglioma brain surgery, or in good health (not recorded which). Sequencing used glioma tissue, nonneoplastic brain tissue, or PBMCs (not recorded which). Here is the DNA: TGTGCCAGCAGCGTCGAGAATGGCAGGGGTTCTTATGGCTACACCTTC. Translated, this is CASSVENGRGSYGYTF. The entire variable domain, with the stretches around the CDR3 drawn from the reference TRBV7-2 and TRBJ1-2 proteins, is GAGVSQSPSNKVTEKGKDVELRCDPISGHTALYWYRQSLGQGLEFLIYFQGNSAPDKSGLPSDRFSAERTGGSVSTLTIQRTQQEDSAVYLCASSVENGRGSYGYTFGSGTRLTVV.